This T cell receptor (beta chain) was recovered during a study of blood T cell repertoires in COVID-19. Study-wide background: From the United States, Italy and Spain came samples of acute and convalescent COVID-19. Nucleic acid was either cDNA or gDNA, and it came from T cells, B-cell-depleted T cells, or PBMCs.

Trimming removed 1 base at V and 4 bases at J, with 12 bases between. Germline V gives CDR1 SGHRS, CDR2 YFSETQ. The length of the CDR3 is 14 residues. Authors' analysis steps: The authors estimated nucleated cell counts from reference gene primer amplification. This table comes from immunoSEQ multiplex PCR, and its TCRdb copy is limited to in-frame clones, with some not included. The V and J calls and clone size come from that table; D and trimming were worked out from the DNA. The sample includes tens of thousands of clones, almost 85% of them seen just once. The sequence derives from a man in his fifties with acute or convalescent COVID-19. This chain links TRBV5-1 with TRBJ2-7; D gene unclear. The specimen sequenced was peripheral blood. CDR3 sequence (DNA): TGCGCCAGCAGCTTGTCGTACACCTCGTACGAGCAGTACTTC. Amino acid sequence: CASSLSYTSYEQYF.